This T cell receptor beta chain was captured by sequencing in a study of blood T cell repertoires in COVID-19. Across the study: There were acute and convalescent COVID-19 samples, and they came from the United States, Italy and Spain. The analysed material was cDNA or gDNA that came from T cells, B-cell-depleted T cells, or PBMCs.

As originally analysed: Estimation of nucleated cell counts was performed using reference gene primer amplification. Measured with immunoSEQ multiplex PCR; TCRdb has only the in-frame clones, and not every one. V, J and clone size are those of that table, while D and trimming were read from the DNA. The data show 88,000 or so clones, 86% seen once. The germline V and J ends were trimmed by 1 base and 7 bases, with 11 bases remaining between them. Germline values: CDR1 LNHDA, CDR2 SQIVND (reference sequence). The CDR3 has 14 residues. This clone was seen a single time. The sequence came from a man aged 60-69 years with acute or convalescent COVID-19. This chain links TRBV19 with TRBJ1-5, with TRBD1 as a possible D gene (6 bases). Source material: peripheral blood. Here the CDR3 reads CASSIVQGQQPQHF. In nucleotides, the CDR3 is TGTGCCAGTAGTATAGTGCAGGGGCAACAGCCCCAGCATTTT. Using reference TRBV19 and TRBJ1-5 for the parts outside the CDR3, the full variable domain is DGGITQSPKYLFRKEGQNVTLSCEQNLNHDAMYWYRQDPGQGLRLIYYSQIVNDFQKGDIAEGYSVSREKKESFPLTVTSAQKNPTAFYLCASSIVQGQQPQHFGDGTRLSIL.